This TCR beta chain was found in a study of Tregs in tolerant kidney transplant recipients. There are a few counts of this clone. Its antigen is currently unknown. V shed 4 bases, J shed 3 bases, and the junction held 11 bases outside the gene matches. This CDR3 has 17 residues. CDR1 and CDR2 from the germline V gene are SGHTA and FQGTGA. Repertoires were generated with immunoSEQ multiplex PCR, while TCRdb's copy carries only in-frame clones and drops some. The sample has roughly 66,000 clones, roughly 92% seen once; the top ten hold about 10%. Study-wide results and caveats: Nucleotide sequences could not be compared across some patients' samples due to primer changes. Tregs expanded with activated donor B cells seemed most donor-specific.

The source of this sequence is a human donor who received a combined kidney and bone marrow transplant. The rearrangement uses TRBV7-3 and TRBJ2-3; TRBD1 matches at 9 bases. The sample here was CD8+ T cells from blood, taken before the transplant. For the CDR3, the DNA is TGTGCCAGCAGCTCGGATAGACGGGGACAGGGAACAGATACGCAGTATTTT. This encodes CASSSDRRGQGTDTQYF.